The subject of this entry is one T cell receptor beta chain. As handled by the study authors: The assay estimated nucleated cells by amplifying reference gene primers. Measured with immunoSEQ multiplex PCR; TCRdb has only the in-frame clones, and not every one. That table gives V, J and clone size, and the DNA gave D and trimming. The data hold fewer than 200,000 clones, with roughly nine tenths observed a single time. The data were taken from a study of blood T cell repertoires in COVID-19. Germline V gene data show CDR1 as KGHSH and CDR2 as LQKENI. The CDR3 extends over 18 amino acids. With V trimmed by 0 bases and J by 8 bases, 13 bases remained unmatched.

The specimen was peripheral blood. This rearrangement joins TRBV18 to TRBJ1-4; 9 bases agree with TRBD1. The sequence was obtained from a young man who had recovered from COVID-19. The DNA of the CDR3 is TGTGCCAGCTCACCACCACCGAGACAGGGGGATGAAGGAGAAAAACTGTTTTTT. It codes for CASSPPPRQGDEGEKLFF.